The 12 T cell receptor beta chains in this list originate from one sample, sequenced in a study of cytotoxic CD8 clonotypes in ibrutinib-treated CLL. Produced via immunoSEQ multiplex PCR; TCRdb's table is partial and in-frame only. The profile shows 250,000 to 350,000 clones, around 76% of them singletons. This material consisted of PBMCs, taken at disease progression, from a patient treated with ibrutinib. The receptors come from a human donor with chronic lymphocytic leukemia.

The chain joins TRBV29-1 to TRBJ2-5; D could derive from TRBD1 or TRBD2 (6 bases each). Germline lookup yields CDR1 SQVTM and CDR2 ANQGSEA. CDR3 length: 13 amino acids. Trimming took 4 bases from V and 7 from J, leaving 16 bases between them. The CDR3 is CSVGGTGALTQYF. In DNA form, the CDR3 reads TGCAGCGTTGGGGGTACGGGGGCCTTGACCCAGTACTTC.

The chain links TRBV25-1 to TRBJ2-7, with 9 bases matching TRBD1. This CDR3 spans 17 amino acids. Trimming removed 4 bases from V and 0 bases from J; junction bases left unmatched: 10. Germline lookup yields CDR1 MGHDK and CDR2 SYGVNS. CDR3 sequence: CASSGWRGTGSSYEQYF. The DNA for the CDR3 is TGTGCCAGCAGTGGATGGAGGGGGACAGGGAGCTCCTACGAGCAGTACTTC.

The J gene is TRBJ2-3, the V gene TRBV29-1, with D unclear. V lost 3 bases, J lost 6 bases, and 16 bases lay in between. This CDR3 contains 14 residues. Looked up from germline, CDR1 is SQVTM and CDR2 is ANQGSEA. The CDR3: CSVDKVQNGDTQYF. The CDR3 bases are TGCAGCGTTGATAAAGTCCAGAACGGGGATACGCAGTATTTT.

This chain connects TRBV10-3 to TRBJ2-3; 7 nucleotides line up with TRBD2. Germline V CDR1 and CDR2: ENHRY, SYGVKD. J lost 5 bases, V lost 0 bases, and 5 bases had no gene match. The CDR3 runs 15 residues. CDR3 sequence reads: CAISESQGRVDTQYF. CDR3 DNA: TGTGCCATCAGTGAGTCCCAAGGGAGGGTAGATACGCAGTATTTT.

The genes are TRBV6-6 and TRBJ1-1; no clear D. CDR3 size: 11 residues. Trimming stripped 7 bases from V and 5 bases from J, with 8 bases between. The V gene's germline CDR1 is MNHNY and CDR2 SVGAGI (reference sequence). CDR3 region: CASIIQTEAFF. In DNA, the CDR3 is TGTGCCAGCATCATTCAGACTGAAGCTTTCTTT.

This clone was recorded a few times. The chain couples TRBV7-3 to TRBJ1-2; 8 bases map to TRBD1. Per germline, CDR1 SGHTA and CDR2 FQGTGA. The CDR3 has 14 residues. Trimming removed 3 bases from V and 7 bases from J; junction bases left unmatched: 7. For the CDR3, the DNA is TGTGCCAGCAGCTTGAACACAGGGGGAAGTGGCTACACCTTC. Encoded protein: CASSLNTGGSGYTF.

This rearrangement joins TRBV7-7 to TRBJ2-2; 11 bases align to TRBD2. The CDR3 runs 16 residues. The V segment lost 2 bases and the J segment 6 bases; nucleotides outside the gene matches: 5. Germline loops: CDR1 SSHAT, CDR2 FNYEAQ (reference sequence). The CDR3, as DNA: TGTGCCAGCAGCTTACGCCTAGCGGGAGGACCCGGGGAGCTGTTTTTT. This gives the protein CASSLRLAGGPGELFF.

The sample holds one count of this clone. This chain connects TRBV7-9 to TRBJ2-3, with 11 bases identical to TRBD2. The CDR3 length is 15 residues. Trimming at V came to 5 bases and at J to 5 bases, leaving 6 bases not matched to a gene. Germline V gene sequence: CDR1 SEHNR, CDR2 FQNEAQ (reference sequence). This CDR3 is CASSPRLAGIDTQYF. The DNA of the CDR3 is TGTGCCAGCAGCCCCCGACTAGCGGGAATAGATACGCAGTATTTT.

The V and J genes are TRBV5-5 and TRBJ2-7, with 8 bases that match TRBD1. The CDR3 length is 15 residues. With V trimmed by 4 bases and J by 3 bases, 9 bases remained unmatched. Germline V CDR1 and CDR2: SGHKS, YYEKEE (reference sequence). The CDR3 DNA sequence: TGTGCCAGCAGCGTTGTTCCAGGGGGCAACTACGAGCAGTACTTC. Translating it yields CASSVVPGGNYEQYF.

The gene calls are TRBV19 and TRBJ1-5; D is unresolved. Germline CDR1 is LNHDA and CDR2 is SQIVND (reference sequence). The CDR3 consists of 16 residues. Trimming left V 1 base short and J 0 bases short, with 10 bases between. The CDR3 nucleotides read TGTGCCAGTAGTATAGGGCTAGATTATAGCAATCAGCCCCAGCATTTT. Its translation is CASSIGLDYSNQPQHF.

V gene TRBV18 combines with J gene TRBJ2-7; D is uncertain. Per the germline V gene, CDR1 is KGHSH and CDR2 is LQKENI. V was clipped by 1 base and J by 6 bases, with 7 bases between them. The CDR3 consists of 12 residues. The CDR3 spells CASSPQGSEQYF. The DNA for the CDR3 is TGTGCCAGCTCACCACAGGGTTCCGAGCAGTACTTC.

This chain connects TRBV5-4 to TRBJ2-5, with D unclear. The CDR3 runs 13 residues. Deletions cut 2 bases from V and 5 bases from J, with 10 bases between. Germline V gives CDR1 SGHNT, CDR2 YYREEE (reference sequence). The chain's CDR3 is CASSLIAGETQYF. CDR3 nucleotides: TGTGCCAGCAGCTTAATAGCCGGGGAGACCCAGTACTTC.